These 21 T cell receptor beta chains came from one sample sequenced in a study of OX40 agonist ivuxolimab in advanced cancers. Data came from immunoSEQ multiplex PCR; TCRdb stores just in-frame clones and leaves some out. The sample has about 73,000 clones, around 89% seen once. The sequencing used CD4+ or CD8+ T cells sorted from blood, collected in a trial of the OX40 agonist ivuxolimab. The origin of the receptors is an adult with an advanced solid tumor such as melanoma, head and neck, liver or kidney cancer.

V and J are TRBV6-1 and TRBJ2-1; unclear D gene. The germline CDR1 and CDR2 sequences are MNHNS and SASEGT. The CDR3 contains 15 residues. With 7 bases removed from V and 1 base from J, the gap between germline ends came to 14 bases. CDR3 region: CASKRARISYNEQFF. CDR3 nucleotide sequence: TGTGCCAGCAAACGGGCGCGAATTTCCTACAATGAGCAGTTCTTC.

This clone was detected once. The V gene is TRBV7-9, the J gene TRBJ1-3; D is possibly TRBD1 (5 bases). This CDR3 comprises 12 residues. Trimming shortened V by 1 base and J by 9 bases, and 7 bases separated the two germline ends. CDR1 and CDR2 from the germline V gene are SEHNR and FQNEAQ (reference sequence). The CDR3 spells CASSLERGTIYF. DNA for the CDR3: TGTGCCAGCAGCTTAGAGAGGGGCACCATATATTTT. The full variable domain, its missing parts supplied by reference TRBV7-9 and TRBJ1-3, is DTGVSQNPRHKITKRGQNVTFRCDPISEHNRLYWYRQTLGQGPEFLTYFQNEAQLEKSRLLSDRFSAERPKGSFSTLEIQRTEQGDSAMYLCASSLERGTIYFGEGSWLTVV.

The chain combines TRBV2 with TRBJ1-1; D not resolved. The CDR3 runs to 13 residues. The V end lost 3 bases, the J end lost 0 bases, and 5 bases lay between the germline ends. The germline CDR1 and CDR2 sequences are SNHLY and FYNNEI. This CDR3 is CASSEGMNTEAFF. The CDR3 DNA is TGTGCCAGCAGTGAGGGAATGAACACTGAAGCTTTCTTT.

The chain employs TRBV7-9 and TRBJ2-4, with 9 nucleotides matching TRBD1. The V gene end was trimmed by 7 bases and the J gene end by 8 bases; junction bases not matched to a gene: 6. The CDR3 covers 13 residues. CDR1 is SEHNR and CDR2 is FQNEAQ in the germline V gene (reference sequence). The CDR3 protein is CASTPRTGDIQYF. The CDR3 coding sequence is TGTGCCAGCACCCCCCGGACAGGGGACATTCAGTACTTC.

The V and J genes are TRBV6-5 and TRBJ2-1; no clear D. The CDR3 consists of 15 residues. V was clipped by 5 bases and J by 0 bases, with 11 bases between them. The V gene's germline CDR1 is MNHEY and CDR2 SVGAGI. The CDR3 loop is CASSVGPTSYNEQFF. DNA for the CDR3: TGTGCCAGCAGTGTAGGCCCTACCTCCTACAATGAGCAGTTCTTC.

In nucleotides, the CDR3 is TGTGCCAGCTCACCACCCGGCATGCCGAACACCGGGGAGCTGTTTTTT. Translating it yields CASSPPGMPNTGELFF. The rearrangement uses TRBV18 and TRBJ2-2; D gene uncertain. V gave up 0 bases and J gave up 0 bases, with 8 bases separating them. Germline V CDR1 and CDR2: KGHSH, LQKENI. The CDR3 runs to 16 residues.

The rearrangement uses TRBV14 and TRBJ2-5; D is undetermined. With 6 bases removed from V and 2 bases from J, the gap between germline ends came to 7 bases. The CDR3 sequence is 12 residues long. The germline gives CDR1 SGHDN, CDR2 FVKESK. The CDR3 DNA reads as TGTGCCAGCAGTTGGGGACAAGAGACCCAGTACTTC. It yields the protein CASSWGQETQYF.

As DNA, the CDR3 is TGCGCCAGCAGTGAGTCGGTGTTCGGTGAGCAGTTCTTC. Translated, it gives CASSESVFGEQFF. The V gene is TRBV10-1, the J gene TRBJ2-1, with D unclear. Between the trimmed V and J ends, which lost 0 bases and 9 bases, there was a span of 9 bases. Germline CDR1 is WNHNN and CDR2 is SYGVQD (reference sequence). This CDR3 has 13 amino acids.

Concerning this clone: The identical CDR3 is also encoded by other nucleotide sequences in the sample. The CDR3 here is CSARDSSYEQYF. CDR3 coding DNA: TGCAGCGCTAGGGACAGCTCCTACGAGCAGTACTTC. The chain couples TRBV29-1 to TRBJ2-7, with 7 bases that match TRBD1. The CDR3 runs 12 residues. V dropped 7 bases and J dropped 0; count of bases not matched to a gene: 3. Germline loops: CDR1 SQVTM, CDR2 ANQGSEA.

The V call is TRBV19, the J call TRBJ2-3; TRBD1 agrees at 7 bases. The CDR3 spans 13 residues. From germline, CDR1 is LNHDA and CDR2 SQIVND (reference sequence). V lost 6 bases to trimming and J lost 4 bases; unmatched junction nucleotides: 4. CDR3 residues: CASRTGSADTQYF. In DNA form, the CDR3 reads TGTGCCAGTAGGACAGGGTCCGCAGATACGCAGTATTTT.

The chain combines TRBV4-1 with TRBJ2-5, with 15 bases lining up with TRBD2. Germline CDR1 is MGHRA and CDR2 is YSYEKL. CDR3 length: 19 residues. The ends lost 0 bases at V and 1 base at J; junction bases unmatched: 6. The CDR3 protein is CASSQDGLAGGAVQETQYF. The CDR3 region has the DNA TGCGCCAGCAGCCAAGATGGACTAGCGGGAGGGGCCGTCCAAGAGACCCAGTACTTC.

This rearrangement joins TRBV28 to TRBJ2-1; 7 bases align to TRBD2. This CDR3 region has 14 residues. V was clipped by 9 bases and J by 4 bases; unmatched bases: 9. The germline gives CDR1 MDHEN, CDR2 SYDVKM. The CDR3 loop reads CASRASGAYNEQFF. As DNA, the CDR3 is TGTGCCAGTCGAGCTAGCGGAGCGTACAATGAGCAGTTCTTC.

The chain couples TRBV27 to TRBJ1-2; 7 nucleotides align to TRBD1. The CDR3 contains 14 residues. The ends lost 6 bases at V and 4 bases at J; junction bases unmatched: 8. Germline V gene lookup returns CDR1 MNHEY and CDR2 SMNVEV (reference sequence). DNA for the CDR3: TGTGCCAGCAGCTCGGACAGGAGGCCCTATGGCTACACCTTC. Protein product: CASSSDRRPYGYTF.

The chain employs TRBV7-9 and TRBJ2-7; D not certain. The ends were cut back, 9 bases at V and 0 bases at J, with 18 bases in the middle. The CDR3 runs 15 residues. The germline V gene has CDR1 SEHNR and CDR2 FQNEAQ (reference sequence). The CDR3 region is CASKLFAIISYEQYF. For the CDR3, the DNA is TGTGCCAGTAAACTCTTTGCTATCATCTCCTACGAGCAGTACTTC.

This chain uses TRBV5-6 with TRBJ1-1; D remains ambiguous. CDR1 is SGHDT, CDR2 YYEEEE, per germline. CDR3 length: 12 residues. V lost 1 base and J 5 bases, leaving 6 bases between the germline ends. CDR3 in amino acids: CASSLYRTEAFF. The CDR3 DNA reads TGTGCCAGCAGCTTGTACAGAACTGAAGCTTTCTTT.

CDR3 in amino acids: CASSYPASGSYEQYF. The DNA for the CDR3 is TGTGCCAGCAGTTACCCAGCTAGCGGGAGTTACGAGCAGTACTTC. The rearrangement joins TRBV6-5 to TRBJ2-7; 10 nucleotides align to TRBD2. The CDR3 sequence is 15 residues long. Germline V gene data show CDR1 as MNHEY and CDR2 as SVGAGI. V lost 2 bases, J lost 4 bases, and 5 bases stayed unmatched.

The V gene is TRBV29-1, the J gene TRBJ1-2; 9 bases fit TRBD1. CDR1 and CDR2 from the germline V gene are SQVTM and ANQGSEA. CDR3 size: 16 residues. Trimming at V came to 0 bases and at J to 4 bases, leaving 9 bases not matched to a gene. The chain's CDR3 is CSVEDRRTGDSYGYTF. The CDR3 bases are TGCAGCGTTGAAGACCGCCGGACAGGGGACAGCTATGGCTACACCTTC. Together with reference TRBV29-1 and TRBJ1-2, the CDR3 gives the full variable domain: SAVISQKPSRDICQRGTSLTIQCQVDSQVTMMFWYRQQPGQSLTLIATANQGSEATYESGFVIDKFPISRPNLTFSTLTVSNMSPEDSSIYLCSVEDRRTGDSYGYTFGSGTRLTVV.

The CDR3 region is CASSYSQGANSPLHF. The DNA for the CDR3 is TGTGCCAGCAGTTACTCCCAGGGGGCTAATTCACCCCTCCACTTT. This chain joins TRBV6-5 and TRBJ1-6; 8 bases are shared with TRBD1. Germline values: CDR1 MNHEY, CDR2 SVGAGI. This CDR3 has 15 amino acids. Trimming cost V 0 bases and J 6 bases; bases outside gene matches: 1.

V usage is TRBV7-9 and J usage is TRBJ2-2; D unclear. Germline V lookup: CDR1 SEHNR, CDR2 FQNEAQ (reference sequence). The CDR3 spans 14 residues. V gave up 5 bases and J gave up 1 base, with 8 bases separating them. CDR3 protein: CASSPSGNTGELFF. The CDR3 DNA follows: TGTGCCAGCAGCCCGTCGGGGAACACCGGGGAGCTGTTTTTT.

The gene calls are TRBV5-4 and TRBJ1-3; D gene uncertain. Germline loops: CDR1 SGHNT, CDR2 YYREEE (reference sequence). This CDR3 region has 13 residues. V was trimmed by 1 base and J by 0 bases, leaving 2 bases between them. This CDR3 is CASSLYSGNTIYF. CDR3 DNA sequence: TGTGCCAGCAGCTTGTACTCTGGAAACACCATATATTTT.

This chain uses TRBV28 with TRBJ2-7; D not resolved. CDR3 length: 13 amino acids. Trimming stripped 2 bases from V and 3 bases from J, with 8 bases between. Germline-derived CDR1 and CDR2 are MDHEN and SYDVKM. Here the CDR3 reads CASSLERNYEQYF. The CDR3 nucleotides read TGTGCCAGCAGTTTAGAACGGAACTACGAGCAGTACTTC.